These 2 T cell receptor beta chains were sequenced from one sample in a study of glioma-infiltrating T cells after dendritic cell vaccination. Assay: immunoSEQ multiplex PCR; the TCRdb copy retains only in-frame clones and omits some. This sample has approximately 99,000 clones, with around 80% found just once. Time point given: after dendritic cell vaccination, including at tumor progression/relapse. This specimen was blood, taken after dendritic cell vaccination. The receptor source for this set is a human donor with glioblastoma.

The CDR3 DNA sequence: TGTGCCAGCAGCCCCCGGGTAGCGGGGGGCACAGATACGCAGTATTTT. It yields the protein CASSPRVAGGTDTQYF. The chain couples TRBV7-3 to TRBJ2-3, with TRBD2 identical over 9 bases. The J segment lost 1 base and the V segment lost 5 bases, leaving 7 bases of the junction unmatched. From germline, CDR1 is SGHTA and CDR2 FQGTGA. This CDR3 is 16 amino acids long.

The chain carries TRBV2 and TRBJ2-1; TRBD2 matches at 8 bases. This CDR3 is built from 16 residues. V was clipped by 4 bases and J by 8 bases; unmatched bases: 13. CDR1 and CDR2 from the germline V gene are SNHLY and FYNNEI. This CDR3 reads CASSALRGGIRDEQFF. In DNA, the CDR3 is TGTGCCAGCAGTGCCTTACGGGGGGGCATTCGGGATGAGCAGTTCTTC. Looking up the rest from reference TRBV2 and TRBJ2-1 gives the full variable domain: EPEVTQTPSHQVTQMGQEVILRCVPISNHLYFYWYRQILGQKVEFLVSFYNNEISEKSEIFDDQFSVERPDGSNFTLKIRSTKLEDSAMYFCASSALRGGIRDEQFFGPGTRLTVL.